The following is a TCR beta chain sequence with its context. The sample comes from a study of blood T cell repertoires in COVID-19. This table comes from immunoSEQ multiplex PCR, and its TCRdb copy is limited to in-frame clones, with some not included. The sample gives some 290,000 clones, just over 90% of which show up once; over 2% is in the top ten. Participant reports of clinical history set cohort assignment. Germline V CDR1 and CDR2: GTSNPN, SVGIG (reference sequence). The V end was cut by 5 bases, the J end by 1 base, with 14 bases between. The CDR3 is made up of 14 amino acids. The TCR originated in a middle-aged woman with acute COVID-19. The sequenced material came from PBMCs or T cells enriched from blood (not recorded which). V is TRBV30 and J is TRBJ1-1, with D tentatively TRBD1 (5 bases). The CDR3 DNA reads TGTGCCTGGGACGGGGGGAGAAAGAACACTGAAGCTTTCTTT. This sequence encodes CAWDGGRKNTEAFF.